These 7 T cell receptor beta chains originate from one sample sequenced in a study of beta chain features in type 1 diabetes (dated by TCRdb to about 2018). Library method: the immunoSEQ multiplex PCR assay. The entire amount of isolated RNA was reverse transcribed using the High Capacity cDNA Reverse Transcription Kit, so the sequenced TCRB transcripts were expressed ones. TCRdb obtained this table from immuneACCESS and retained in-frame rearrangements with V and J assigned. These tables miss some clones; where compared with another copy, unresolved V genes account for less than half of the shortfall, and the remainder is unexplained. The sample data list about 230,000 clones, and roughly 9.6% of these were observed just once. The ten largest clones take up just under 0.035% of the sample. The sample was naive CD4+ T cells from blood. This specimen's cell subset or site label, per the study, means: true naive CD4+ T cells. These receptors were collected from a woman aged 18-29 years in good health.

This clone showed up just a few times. CDR3 amino acids: CASSGSGTYEQYF. The CDR3 DNA reads as TGTGCCAGCTCCGGTAGCGGCACCTACGAGCAGTACTTC. The V call is TRBV27, the J call TRBJ2-7, with D tentatively TRBD2 (6 bases). The CDR3 has 13 amino acids. The germline CDR1 and CDR2 sequences are MNHEY and SMNVEV (reference sequence). Trimming removed 8 bases from V and 2 bases from J, with 13 bases in between.

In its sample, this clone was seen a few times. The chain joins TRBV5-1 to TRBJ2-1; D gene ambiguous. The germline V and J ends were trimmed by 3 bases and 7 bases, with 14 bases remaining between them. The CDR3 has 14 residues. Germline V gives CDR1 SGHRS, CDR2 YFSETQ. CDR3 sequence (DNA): TGCGCCAGCAGCTCCCAGTTAAGCGTAAATGAGCAGTTCTTC. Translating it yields CASSSQLSVNEQFF.

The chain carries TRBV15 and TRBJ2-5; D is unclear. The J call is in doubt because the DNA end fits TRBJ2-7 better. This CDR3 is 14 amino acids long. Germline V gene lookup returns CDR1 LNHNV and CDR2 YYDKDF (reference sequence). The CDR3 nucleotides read TGTGCCACCAGCAGAGATCACAGATCCTACGAGCAGTACTTC. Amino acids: CATSRDHRSYEQYF.

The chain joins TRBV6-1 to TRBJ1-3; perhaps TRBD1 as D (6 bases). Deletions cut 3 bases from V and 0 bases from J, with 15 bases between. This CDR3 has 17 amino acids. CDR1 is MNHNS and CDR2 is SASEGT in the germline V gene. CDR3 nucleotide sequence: TGTGCCAGCAGTGAGATCCCGGGACACCTCTCTGGAAACACCATATATTTT. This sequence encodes CASSEIPGHLSGNTIYF.

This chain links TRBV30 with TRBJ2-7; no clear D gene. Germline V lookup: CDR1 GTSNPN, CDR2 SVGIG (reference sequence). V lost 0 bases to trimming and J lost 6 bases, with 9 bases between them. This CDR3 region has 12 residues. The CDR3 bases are TGTGCCTGGAGTGTACTGAAGTCCGAGCAGTACTTC. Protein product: CAWSVLKSEQYF.

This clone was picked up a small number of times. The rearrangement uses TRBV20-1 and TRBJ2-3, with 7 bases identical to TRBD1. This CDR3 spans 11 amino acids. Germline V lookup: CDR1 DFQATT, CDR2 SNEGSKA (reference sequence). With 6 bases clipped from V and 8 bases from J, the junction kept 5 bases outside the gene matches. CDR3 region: CSARDSVTQYF. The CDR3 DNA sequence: TGCAGTGCCAGGGACAGCGTTACGCAGTATTTT.

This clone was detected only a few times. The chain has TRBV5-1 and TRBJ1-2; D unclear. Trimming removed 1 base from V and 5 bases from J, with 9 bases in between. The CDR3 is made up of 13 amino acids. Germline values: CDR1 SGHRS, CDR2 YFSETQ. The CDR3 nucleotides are TGCGCCAGCAGCTTGAATTCAGAATATGGCTACACCTTC. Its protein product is CASSLNSEYGYTF.